The 17 T cell receptor beta chains below all came from one sample that was sequenced in a study of T cells in Graves' hyperthyroidism and ophthalmopathy. It was RNA transcripts that yielded the amplified TCR beta CDR3 regions. The TCR CDR3 first-round RT-PCR relied on the HTBI primer set. TCRdb processed the multiplex PCR reads anew with MiXCR; each CDR3 protein has one entry. The sample yields 600,000 or so distinct CDR3 sequences, 11% to 15% seen once. Specimen: blood. The receptors here all came from a young woman with Graves' ophthalmopathy.

This clonotype has a count of ten or more. The chain combines TRBV29-1 with TRBJ2-7; TRBD2 matches 8 bases. V lost 3 bases to trimming and J lost 4 bases; unmatched junction nucleotides: 2. CDR1 SQVTM and CDR2 ANQGSEA come from the germline V gene. The CDR3 sequence is 12 residues long. The CDR3 nucleotides read TGCAGCGTTGACGCGGGGGGATACGAGCAGTACTTC. Protein product: CSVDAGGYEQYF.

This clonotype has ten or more counts. The chain combines TRBV18 with TRBJ1-1; D is unclear. CDR3 length: 14 amino acids. Per germline, CDR1 KGHSH and CDR2 LQKENI. V gave up 0 bases and J gave up 3 bases, with 8 bases separating them. CDR3: CASSPPGLDTEAFF. The DNA of the CDR3 is TGTGCCAGCTCACCACCAGGGCTGGACACTGAAGCTTTCTTT.

This clonotype was recorded many times. The rearrangement links TRBV5-1 to TRBJ1-1, with 7 nucleotides matching TRBD1. Trimming cost V 5 bases and J 4 bases; bases outside gene matches: 8. Germline V gives CDR1 SGHRS, CDR2 YFSETQ. There are 14 residues in the CDR3. The DNA of the CDR3 is TGCGCCAGCAGGGTGCCCGGGACAGTCACTGAAGCTTTCTTT. Amino acid sequence: CASRVPGTVTEAFF.

This clonotype was counted many times. The rearrangement links TRBV6-1 to TRBJ2-7, with 8 bases lining up with TRBD1. Unmatched junction bases numbered 12, after V lost 4 bases and J lost 4 bases. Per the germline V gene, CDR1 is MNHNS and CDR2 is SASEGT. The CDR3 runs 16 residues. The DNA of the CDR3 is TGTGCCAGCAGTGCGACTTTTGGACAGGGTGAATACGAGCAGTACTTC. It is translated as CASSATFGQGEYEQYF.

In this sample, this clonotype turned up many times. This chain joins TRBV7-2 and TRBJ2-6, with unresolved D. The V and J ends lost 5 bases and 1 base respectively, with 9 bases between them. In germline, CDR1 is SGHTA, CDR2 FQGNSA. The CDR3 spans 15 residues. CDR3 region: CASSPDDSGANVLTF. The CDR3 DNA reads as TGTGCCAGCAGCCCGGACGATTCTGGGGCCAACGTCCTGACTTTC.

This clonotype was observed a handful of times. V gene TRBV4-1 combines with J gene TRBJ1-5; D is unresolved. V lost 4 bases to trimming and J lost 4 bases, with 14 bases between them. The germline V gene encodes CDR1 MGHRA and CDR2 YSYEKL. This CDR3 is built from 15 residues. CDR3 DNA sequence: TGCGCCAGCAGCCCTCGACGGGCCCTTAATCAGCCCCAGCATTTT. Translating it yields CASSPRRALNQPQHF.

This clonotype was picked up many times. This CDR3 is CASSPITRDRSVTQYF. The CDR3 nucleotides are TGTGCCAGCAGCCCTATAACCCGGGACAGGAGTGTAACCCAGTACTTC. The V and J genes are TRBV27 and TRBJ2-5, with 8 bases aligning to TRBD1. J gave up 8 bases and V 6 bases, and 17 bases lay outside the gene matches. Germline V gene data show CDR1 as MNHEY and CDR2 as SMNVEV (reference sequence). The CDR3 extends over 16 amino acids.

This rearrangement joins TRBV5-1 to TRBJ2-7; TRBD1 matches at 7 bases. V lost 7 bases to trimming and J lost 3 bases; unmatched junction nucleotides: 7. Germline loops: CDR1 SGHRS, CDR2 YFSETQ. The CDR3 spans 13 residues. The CDR3 region is CASAPGQLYEQYF. The DNA for the CDR3 is TGCGCCAGCGCGCCGGGACAGCTCTACGAGCAGTACTTC.

This clonotype turned up a few times. The DNA for the CDR3 is TGTGCCAGCAGTTTATCCGTCTTAGCAGCTTTCTTT. This codes for CASSLSVLAAFF. V usage is TRBV28 and J usage is TRBJ1-1; D is undetermined. This CDR3 spans 12 amino acids. The germline V gene encodes CDR1 MDHEN and CDR2 SYDVKM. Trimming shortened V by 1 base and J by 10 bases, and 10 bases separated the two germline ends.

The gene calls are TRBV9 and TRBJ2-2, with no clear D. V shed 3 bases and J shed 4 bases, with 13 bases lying between them. Germline CDR1 and CDR2: SGDLS and YYNGEE. CDR3 length equals 15 residues. CDR3 in DNA: TGTGCCAGCAGCGCTCTAGTGGATGGCACCGGGGAGCTGTTTTTT. Translation: CASSALVDGTGELFF.

In this sample, this clonotype turned up a few times. J is TRBJ2-1 and V is TRBV19, with TRBD2 identical over 7 bases. The J segment lost 7 bases and the V segment lost 4 bases, leaving 10 bases of the junction unmatched. The CDR3 extends over 15 amino acids. The V gene's germline CDR1 is LNHDA and CDR2 SQIVND (reference sequence). CDR3 sequence (DNA): TGTGCCAGTAGTACTAGAGCGGGACCTGGAAATGAGCAGTTCTTC. Translated: CASSTRAGPGNEQFF.

As regards this clonotype: The junction departs from the called germline gene at one end, perhaps through a read error. The chain employs TRBV5-1 and TRBJ2-7, with D unclear. This CDR3 comprises 15 residues. In germline, CDR1 is SGHRS, CDR2 YFSETQ. The CDR3 loop reads CASSLIVGSPYEQYF. The CDR3 DNA is TGTGCCAGCAGCTTGATTGTGGGGTCCCCCTACGAGCAGTACTTC. The variable domain in full, completed from reference TRBV5-1 and TRBJ2-7, reads KAGVTQTPRYLIKTRGQQVTLSCSPISGHRSVSWYQQTPGQGLQFLFEYFSETQRNKGNFPGRFSGRQFSNSRSEMNVSTLELGDSALYLCASSLIVGSPYEQYFGPGTRLTVT.

The table lists this clonotype with many counts. V gene TRBV28 combines with J gene TRBJ1-3; D is uncertain. CDR1 and CDR2 from the germline V gene are MDHEN and SYDVKM. Trimming stripped 5 bases from V and 8 bases from J, with 22 bases between. The CDR3 totals 16 residues. The CDR3 loop is CASSPRGLPQWDTIYF. Written as DNA, the CDR3 is TGTGCCAGCAGTCCCCGCGGACTCCCTCAATGGGACACCATATATTTT. The full variable domain, completed using reference TRBV28 and TRBJ1-3, is DVKVTQSSRYLVKRTGEKVFLECVQDMDHENMFWYRQDPGLGLRLIYFSYDVKMKEKGDIPEGYSVSREKKERFSLILESASTNQTSMYLCASSPRGLPQWDTIYFGEGSWLTVV.

This clonotype was found a few times. The rearrangement joins TRBV24-1 to TRBJ2-2, with TRBD1 as a possible D gene (6 bases). CDR1 and CDR2 (germline): KGHDR, SFDVKD. This CDR3 has 16 amino acids. Trimming pared 4 bases from V and 3 bases from J, leaving 14 bases between. CDR3 nucleotide sequence: TGTGCCACCAGTGACCTCCGACAGGACCACACCGGGGAGCTGTTTTTT. Amino acid sequence: CATSDLRQDHTGELFF.

This clonotype was counted at least ten times. The chain is built from TRBV28 and TRBJ2-5; TRBD2 matches at 7 bases. Trimming cost V 6 bases and J 3 bases; bases outside gene matches: 7. CDR1 is MDHEN and CDR2 is SYDVKM in the germline V gene. This CDR3 spans 14 amino acids. The chain's CDR3 is CASSRFRGEETQYF. The CDR3 coding sequence is TGTGCCAGCAGCCGCTTTCGGGGGGAAGAGACCCAGTACTTC.

This clonotype was observed many times. The chain is built from TRBV28 and TRBJ2-1; 9 nucleotides match TRBD1. From germline, CDR1 is MDHEN and CDR2 SYDVKM. The CDR3 contains 16 residues. The junction had 10 bases not matched to a gene; V was cut back by 6 bases and J by 4 bases. The DNA of the CDR3 is TGTGCCAGCAGACGGACACCGGGACAGGGATACAATGAGCAGTTCTTC. Amino acid sequence: CASRRTPGQGYNEQFF.

V and J are TRBV7-6 and TRBJ2-2, with TRBD2 matching over 8 bases. V dropped 2 bases and J dropped 5; count of bases not matched to a gene: 13. The CDR3 loop spans 18 amino acids. Germline values: CDR1 SGHVS, CDR2 FNYEAQ. The CDR3 is CASSLRTAASGYTGELFF. In nucleotides, the CDR3 is TGTGCCAGCAGCTTAAGGACGGCGGCTAGCGGGTATACCGGGGAGCTGTTTTTT.